The entry below gives a single TCR beta chain sequence along with its context. With the 5' RACE reads reprocessed, TCRdb shows one record per CDR3 protein and no DNA. This sample's clone table lists 500,000 to 700,000 distinct CDR3 sequences. This CDR3 is built from 15 residues. Germline assignment: CDR1 SGHVS and CDR2 FQNEAQ. This sample is part of a study of T cells expressing NK-cell markers. Background on the study: Sorted T-cell subsets CD3+CD56+NKG2C+, CD3+CD56+NKG2C- and CD3+CD56-NKG2C+ were TCR beta-sequenced. One of the eight sequenced donors was seronegative, whereas the other seven were HCMV-seropositive.

The J gene is TRBJ2-7, the V gene TRBV7-8; TCRdb's assignment of TRBD2 cannot be checked, as there is no DNA. This clonotype was obtained from a man aged 18 to 30 in good health. Specimen: blood T cells: a sorted CD56 or NKG2C T cell subset, CD4+ or CD8+ T cells, or bulk PBMC T cells (not recorded which). CDR3 protein: CASSLSSGGYYEQYF.